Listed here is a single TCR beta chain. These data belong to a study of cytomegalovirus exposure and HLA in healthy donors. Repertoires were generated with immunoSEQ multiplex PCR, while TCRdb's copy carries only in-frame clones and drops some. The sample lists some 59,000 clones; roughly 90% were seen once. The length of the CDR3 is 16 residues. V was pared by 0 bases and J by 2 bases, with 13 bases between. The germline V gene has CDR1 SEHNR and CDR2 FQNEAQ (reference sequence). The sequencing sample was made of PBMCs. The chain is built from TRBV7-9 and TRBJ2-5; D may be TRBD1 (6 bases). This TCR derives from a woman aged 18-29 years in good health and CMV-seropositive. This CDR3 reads CASSLALTGSQETQYF. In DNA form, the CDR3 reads TGTGCCAGCAGCTTAGCGCTGACAGGCTCACAAGAGACCCAGTACTTC.